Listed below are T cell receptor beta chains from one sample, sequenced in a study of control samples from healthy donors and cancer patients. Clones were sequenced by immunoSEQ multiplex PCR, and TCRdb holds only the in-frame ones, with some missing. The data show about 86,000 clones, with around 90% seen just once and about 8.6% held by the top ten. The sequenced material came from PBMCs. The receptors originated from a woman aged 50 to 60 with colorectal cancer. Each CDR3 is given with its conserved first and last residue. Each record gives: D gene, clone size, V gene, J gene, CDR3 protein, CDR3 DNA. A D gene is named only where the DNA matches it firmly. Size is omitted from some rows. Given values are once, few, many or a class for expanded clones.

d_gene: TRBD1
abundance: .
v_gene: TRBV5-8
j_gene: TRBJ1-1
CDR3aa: CASSLLSGGMNTEAFF
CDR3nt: TGTGCCAGCAGCTTGTTGTCAGGGGGCATGAACACTGAAGCTTTCTTT

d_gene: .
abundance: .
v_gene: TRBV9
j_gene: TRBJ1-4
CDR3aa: CASNGSGATNEKLFF
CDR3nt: TGTGCCAGCAACGGCTCAGGAGCAACTAATGAAAAACTGTTTTTT

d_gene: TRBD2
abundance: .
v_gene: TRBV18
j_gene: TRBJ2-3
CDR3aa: CASSPAIGGGASDTQYF
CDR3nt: TGTGCCAGCTCACCAGCAATCGGCGGGGGGGCGTCAGATACGCAGTATTTT

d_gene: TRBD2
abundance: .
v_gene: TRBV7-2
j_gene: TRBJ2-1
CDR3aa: CASSLRLASRWANEQFF
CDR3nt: TGTGCCAGCAGCCTAAGACTAGCGTCCCGGTGGGCCAATGAGCAGTTCTTC

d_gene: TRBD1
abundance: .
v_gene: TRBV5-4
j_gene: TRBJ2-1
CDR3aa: CASSLQGADEQFF
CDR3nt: TGTGCCAGCAGCTTACAGGGGGCGGATGAGCAGTTCTTC

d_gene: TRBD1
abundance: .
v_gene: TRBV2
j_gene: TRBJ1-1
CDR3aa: CASNLDRGGTEAFF
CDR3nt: TGTGCCAGCAACCTCGACAGGGGAGGCACTGAAGCTTTCTTT

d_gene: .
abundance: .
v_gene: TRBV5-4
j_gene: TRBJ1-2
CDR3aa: CASRLQGTFDGYTF
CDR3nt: TGTGCCAGCAGGCTGCAGGGGACCTTCGATGGCTACACCTTC

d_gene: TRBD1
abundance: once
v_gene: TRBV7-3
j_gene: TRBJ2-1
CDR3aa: CASSLGTGNSNEQFF
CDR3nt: TGTGCCAGCAGCTTAGGGACAGGGAATTCCAATGAGCAGTTCTTC

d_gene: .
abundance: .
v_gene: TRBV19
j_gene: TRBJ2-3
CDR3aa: CASSIDRDTQYF
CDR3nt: TGTGCCAGTAGTATAGATAGAGATACGCAGTATTTT

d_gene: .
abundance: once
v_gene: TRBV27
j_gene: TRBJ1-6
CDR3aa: CASSGPSGVSPLHF
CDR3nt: TGTGCCAGCAGTGGTCCCTCAGGGGTTTCACCCCTCCACTTT

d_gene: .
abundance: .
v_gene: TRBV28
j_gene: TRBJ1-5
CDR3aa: CASSLPIPQPQHF
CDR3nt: TGTGCCAGCAGCTTACCGATTCCTCAGCCCCAGCATTTT

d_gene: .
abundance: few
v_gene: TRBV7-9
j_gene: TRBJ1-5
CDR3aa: CASSSSDQPQHF
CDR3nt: TGTGCCAGCAGCTCCTCAGATCAGCCCCAGCATTTT

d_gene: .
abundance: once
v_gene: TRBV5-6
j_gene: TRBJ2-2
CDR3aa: CASSLVASLGAGELFF
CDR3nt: TGTGCCAGCAGCTTGGTGGCATCTTTAGGGGCCGGGGAGCTGTTTTTT

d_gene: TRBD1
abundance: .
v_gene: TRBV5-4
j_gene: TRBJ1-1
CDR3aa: CASSRQGASEAFF
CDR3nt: TGTGCCAGCAGTCGACAGGGGGCCTCTGAAGCTTTCTTT

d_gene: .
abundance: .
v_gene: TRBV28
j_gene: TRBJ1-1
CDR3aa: CASSPTRAANTEAFF
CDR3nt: TGTGCCAGCAGTCCGACAAGGGCAGCGAACACTGAAGCTTTCTTT

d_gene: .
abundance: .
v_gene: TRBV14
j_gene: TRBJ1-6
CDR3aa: CASSLSRNSPLHF
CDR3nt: TGTGCCAGCAGCCTCAGTCGAAATTCACCCCTCCACTTT

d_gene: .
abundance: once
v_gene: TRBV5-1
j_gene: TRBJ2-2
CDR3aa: CASSLGSGQVNTGELFF
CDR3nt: TGCGCCAGCAGCTTGGGGTCGGGGCAGGTCAACACCGGGGAGCTGTTTTTT

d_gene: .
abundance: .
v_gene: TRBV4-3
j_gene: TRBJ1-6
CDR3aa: CASSQSPDLNSPLHF
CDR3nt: TGCGCCAGCAGCCAAAGCCCGGACTTAAATTCACCCCTCCACTTT

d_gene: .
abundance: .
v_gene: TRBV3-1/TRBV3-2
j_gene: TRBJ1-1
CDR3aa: CASSQVRGGNTEAFF
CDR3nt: TGTGCCAGCAGCCAAGTGAGAGGGGGGAACACTGAAGCTTTCTTT

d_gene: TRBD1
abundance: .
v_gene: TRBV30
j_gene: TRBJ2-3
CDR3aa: CAYRDRGTDTQYF
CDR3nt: TGTGCCTACCGGGACAGGGGCACAGATACGCAGTATTTT

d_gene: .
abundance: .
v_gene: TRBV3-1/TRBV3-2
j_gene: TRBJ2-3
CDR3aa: CASSQGRGAGTDTQYF
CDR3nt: TGTGCCAGCAGCCAAGGGAGGGGGGCCGGCACAGATACGCAGTATTTT

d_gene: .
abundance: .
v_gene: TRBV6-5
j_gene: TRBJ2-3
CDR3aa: CASRLFDSTDTQYF
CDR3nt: TGTGCCAGCAGGCTCTTCGACAGCACAGATACGCAGTATTTT

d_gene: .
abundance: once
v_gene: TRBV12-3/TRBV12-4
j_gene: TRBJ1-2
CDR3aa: CASSFQGGYGYTF
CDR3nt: TGTGCCAGCAGTTTTCAGGGAGGCTATGGCTACACCTTC

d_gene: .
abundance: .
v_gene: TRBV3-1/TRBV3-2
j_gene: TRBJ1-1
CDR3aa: CASSQDWRDMNTEAFF
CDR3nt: TGTGCCAGCAGCCAAGATTGGAGGGACATGAACACTGAAGCTTTCTTT

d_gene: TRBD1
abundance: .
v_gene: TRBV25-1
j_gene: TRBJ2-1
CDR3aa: CASSPPYTGVNEQFF
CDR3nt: TGTGCCAGCAGTCCACCGTATACAGGGGTTAATGAGCAGTTCTTC

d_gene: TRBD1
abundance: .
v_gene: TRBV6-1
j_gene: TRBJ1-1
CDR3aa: CASSEVVGQGMNTEAFF
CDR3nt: TGTGCCAGCAGTGAAGTCGTTGGACAGGGCATGAACACTGAAGCTTTCTTT

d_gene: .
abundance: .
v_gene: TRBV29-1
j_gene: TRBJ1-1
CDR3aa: CSVQDIFGEAFF
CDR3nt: .

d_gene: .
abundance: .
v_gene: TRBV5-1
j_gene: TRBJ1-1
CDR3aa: CASSLGGEGGTEAFF
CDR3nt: TGCGCCAGCAGCTTGGGCGGGGAGGGGGGCACTGAAGCTTTCTTT

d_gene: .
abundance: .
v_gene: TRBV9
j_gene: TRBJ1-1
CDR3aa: CASSLDGEAFF
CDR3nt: TGTGCCAGCAGCCTGGACGGTGAAGCTTTCTTT

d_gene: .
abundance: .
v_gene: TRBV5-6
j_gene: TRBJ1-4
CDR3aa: CASSSFLEEEKLFF
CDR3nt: TGTGCCAGCAGCTCGTTTCTAGAGGAGGAAAAACTGTTTTTT

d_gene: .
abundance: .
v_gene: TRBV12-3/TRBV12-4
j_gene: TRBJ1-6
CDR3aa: CASRGGNNSPLHF
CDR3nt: TGTGCCAGCAGGGGGGGAAATAATTCACCCCTCCACTTT

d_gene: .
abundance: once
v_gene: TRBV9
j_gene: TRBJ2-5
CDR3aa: CASSVAGVEETQYF
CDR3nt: TGTGCCAGCAGCGTAGCGGGGGTGGAAGAGACCCAGTACTTC

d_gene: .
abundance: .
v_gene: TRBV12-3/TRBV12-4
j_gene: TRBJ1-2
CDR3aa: CASSQDRWGYTF
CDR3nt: TGTGCCAGCAGTCAGGACCGATGGGGCTACACCTTC

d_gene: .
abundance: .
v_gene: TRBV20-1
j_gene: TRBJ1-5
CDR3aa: CSASYAGTGDQPQHF
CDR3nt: TGCAGTGCTAGTTATGCAGGGACGGGGGATCAGCCCCAGCATTTT

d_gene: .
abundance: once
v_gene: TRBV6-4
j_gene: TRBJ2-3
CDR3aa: CASSRDYLDTQYF
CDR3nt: TGTGCCAGCAGTAGAGACTACCTAGATACGCAGTATTTT

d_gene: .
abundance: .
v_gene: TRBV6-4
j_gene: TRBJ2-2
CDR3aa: CASRGDRYTGELFF
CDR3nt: TGTGCCAGCAGAGGGGACCGCTACACCGGGGAGCTGTTTTTT

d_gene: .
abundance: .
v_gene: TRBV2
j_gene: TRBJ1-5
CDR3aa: CASSGDNQPQHF
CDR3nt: TGTGCCAGCAGTGGGGATAATCAGCCCCAGCATTTT

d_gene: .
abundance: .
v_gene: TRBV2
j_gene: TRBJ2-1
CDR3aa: CASSAEGTSYNEQFF
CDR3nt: TGTGCCAGCAGTGCAGAGGGGACCTCCTACAATGAGCAGTTCTTC

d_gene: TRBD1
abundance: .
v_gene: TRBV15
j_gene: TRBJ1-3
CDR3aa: CATSRTGGATGNTIYF
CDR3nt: TGTGCCACCAGCAGAACAGGGGGCGCAACTGGAAACACCATATATTTT

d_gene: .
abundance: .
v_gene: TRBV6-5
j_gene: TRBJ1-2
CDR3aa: CASSYDAVYGYTF
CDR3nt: TGTGCCAGCAGTTACGACGCGGTCTATGGCTACACCTTC

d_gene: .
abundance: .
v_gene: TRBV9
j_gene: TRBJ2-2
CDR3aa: CASRRGEGAGELFF
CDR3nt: TGTGCCAGCAGGCGGGGCGAGGGGGCCGGGGAGCTGTTTTTT